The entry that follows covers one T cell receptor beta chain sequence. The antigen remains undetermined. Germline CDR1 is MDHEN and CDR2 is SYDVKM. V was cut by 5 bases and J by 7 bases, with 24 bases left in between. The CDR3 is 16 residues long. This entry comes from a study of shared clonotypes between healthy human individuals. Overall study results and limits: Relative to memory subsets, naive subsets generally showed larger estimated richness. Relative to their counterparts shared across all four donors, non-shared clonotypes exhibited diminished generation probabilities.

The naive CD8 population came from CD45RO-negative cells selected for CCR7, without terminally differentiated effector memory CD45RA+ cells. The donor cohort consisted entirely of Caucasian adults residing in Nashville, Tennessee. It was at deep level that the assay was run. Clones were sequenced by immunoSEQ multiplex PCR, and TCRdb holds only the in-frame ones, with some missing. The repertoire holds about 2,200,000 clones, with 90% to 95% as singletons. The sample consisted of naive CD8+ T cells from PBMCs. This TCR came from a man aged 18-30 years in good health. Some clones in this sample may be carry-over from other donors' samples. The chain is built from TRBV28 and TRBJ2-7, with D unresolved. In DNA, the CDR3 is TGTGCCAGCAGTCCTGCCGTTGTCCAGCTACGAAGGGAGCAGTACTTC. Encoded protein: CASSPAVVQLRREQYF. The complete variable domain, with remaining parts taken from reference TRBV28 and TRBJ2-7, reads DVKVTQSSRYLVKRTGEKVFLECVQDMDHENMFWYRQDPGLGLRLIYFSYDVKMKEKGDIPEGYSVSREKKERFSLILESASTNQTSMYLCASSPAVVQLRREQYFGPGTRLTVT.